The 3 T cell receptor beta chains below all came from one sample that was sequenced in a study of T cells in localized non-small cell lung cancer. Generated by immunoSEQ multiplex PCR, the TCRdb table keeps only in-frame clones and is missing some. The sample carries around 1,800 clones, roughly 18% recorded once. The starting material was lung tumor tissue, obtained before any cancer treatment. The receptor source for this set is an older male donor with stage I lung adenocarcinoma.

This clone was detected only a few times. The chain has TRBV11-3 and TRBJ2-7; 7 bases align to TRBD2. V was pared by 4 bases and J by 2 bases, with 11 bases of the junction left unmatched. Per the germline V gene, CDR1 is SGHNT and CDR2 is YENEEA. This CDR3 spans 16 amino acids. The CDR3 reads CASSSRGGDGTYEQYF. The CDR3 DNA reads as TGTGCCAGCAGCTCCCGTGGGGGGGACGGGACCTACGAGCAGTACTTC.

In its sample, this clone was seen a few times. CDR3 nucleotides: TGTGCCAGCAGTATGAGGGAAGGGACCCAGTACTTC. Protein: CASSMREGTQYF. The chain joins TRBV6-8 to TRBJ2-5; possibly TRBD2 for D (5 bases). CDR1 and CDR2 from the germline V gene are MNHGY and SAAAGT. CDR3 length: 12 residues. Trimming removed 5 bases at V and 7 bases at J, with 11 bases between.

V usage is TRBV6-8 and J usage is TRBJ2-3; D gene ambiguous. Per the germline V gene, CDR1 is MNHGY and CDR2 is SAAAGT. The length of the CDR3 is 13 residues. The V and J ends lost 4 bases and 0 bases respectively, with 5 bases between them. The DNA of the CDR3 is TGTGCCAGCAGTTCCGCTAGCACAGATACGCAGTATTTT. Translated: CASSSASTDTQYF.